Shown below are 10 T cell receptor beta chains from a single sample sequenced in a study of T cells in Graves' hyperthyroidism and ophthalmopathy. RNA transcripts provided the source from which TCR beta CDR3 regions were amplified. HTBI primers drove first-round RT-PCR of the TCR CDR3. MiXCR, run by TCRdb on the multiplex PCR reads, gives a single entry per CDR3 protein. Among about 600,000 distinct CDR3 sequences listed, more than 15% were seen once. Sequences were obtained from blood. Receptor source: a woman aged 40 to 50 with Graves' ophthalmopathy.

This clonotype has at least ten counts. The chain employs TRBV30 and TRBJ1-1; D not resolved. CDR1 and CDR2 (germline): GTSNPN, SVGIG (reference sequence). The CDR3 contains 12 residues. Between the trimmed V and J ends, which lost 3 bases and 0 bases, there was a span of 5 bases. The CDR3 DNA follows: TGTGCCTGGAGCGGGATGAACACTGAAGCTTTCTTT. This gives the protein CAWSGMNTEAFF.

Many counts were recorded for this clonotype. The gene calls are TRBV11-3 and TRBJ2-4; no firm D call. Trimming took off 3 bases at V and 0 bases at J, with 12 bases between the two ends. The germline V gene has CDR1 SGHNT and CDR2 YENEEA. There are 16 residues in the CDR3. CDR3 residues: CASSFSLQEAKNIQYF. The CDR3 nucleotides are TGTGCCAGCAGCTTCTCCCTACAAGAAGCCAAAAACATTCAGTACTTC. The full variable domain, in which reference TRBV11-3 and TRBJ2-4 provide the parts outside the CDR3, is EAGVVQSPRYKIIEKKQPVAFWCNPISGHNTLYWYLQNLGQGPELLIRYENEEAVDDSQLPKDRFSAERLKGVDSTLKIQPAELGDSAVYLCASSFSLQEAKNIQYFGAGTRLSVL.

This clonotype was counted ten times or more. V is TRBV29-1 and J is TRBJ1-1; D may be TRBD1 (5 bases). Germline loops: CDR1 SQVTM, CDR2 ANQGSEA. V was cut by 4 bases and J by 5 bases, with 11 bases left in between. The CDR3 is made up of 12 amino acids. The CDR3 coding sequence is TGCAGCGTTGGTCCAGGGATGACTGAAGCTTTCTTT. Its translation: CSVGPGMTEAFF. Full variable domain (remainder filled in from reference TRBV29-1 and TRBJ1-1): SAVISQKPSRDICQRGTSLTIQCQVDSQVTMMFWYRQQPGQSLTLIATANQGSEATYESGFVIDKFPISRPNLTFSTLTVSNMSPEDSSIYLCSVGPGMTEAFFGQGTRLTVV.

Of note for this clonotype: A clone one base away is much larger, so this may be a read error. The chain couples TRBV15 to TRBJ2-1, with D possibly matching TRBD1 (6 bases). CDR3 length: 14 residues. The V gene's germline CDR1 is LNHNV and CDR2 YYDKDF (reference sequence). The CDR3 is CVTSRDLRGDEQFF. The DNA of the CDR3 is TGTGTCACCAGCAGAGATCTCAGGGGCGATGAGCAGTTCTTC.

A remark on this clonotype: At one of its ends the junction is not consistent with the germline gene, which may arise from a read error. This sequence joins TRBV20-1 and TRBJ2-1; 10 bases align to TRBD2. Germline V gives CDR1 DFQATT, CDR2 SNEGSKA (reference sequence). CDR3 length: 15 residues. The CDR3 region has the DNA TGCAGTGCTAGTCTAGCAGCGGGAGGGAACAATGAGCAGCTCTTC. Translated, it gives CSASLAAGGNNEQLF.

This clonotype has a count of ten or more. The V gene is TRBV30, the J gene TRBJ2-3; D unresolved. Trimming shortened V by 5 bases and J by 6 bases, and 15 bases separated the two germline ends. This CDR3 is 13 amino acids long. Germline V gene lookup returns CDR1 GTSNPN and CDR2 SVGIG (reference sequence). CDR3 region: CAWAIGVADTQYF. The CDR3 DNA sequence: TGTGCCTGGGCTATAGGAGTGGCGGATACGCAGTATTTT.

The CDR3 protein is CASTWVGGAAFF. The DNA of the CDR3 is TGTGCCAGCACTTGGGTGGGGGGTGCGGCTTTCTTT. The V call is TRBV28, the J call TRBJ1-1; TRBD1 might be the D (5 bases). Germline CDR1 is MDHEN and CDR2 is SYDVKM. The CDR3 is 12 amino acids. Trimming removed 7 bases from V and 11 bases from J, with 17 bases in between. Supplemented by reference TRBV28 and TRBJ1-1, the full variable domain reads DVKVTQSSRYLVKRTGEKVFLECVQDMDHENMFWYRQDPGLGLRLIYFSYDVKMKEKGDIPEGYSVSREKKERFSLILESASTNQTSMYLCASTWVGGAAFFGQGTRLTVV.

This clonotype has ten or more counts. This chain connects TRBV15 to TRBJ2-1; 11 positions agree with TRBD2. Germline V lookup: CDR1 LNHNV, CDR2 YYDKDF (reference sequence). Trimming cost V 2 bases and J 13 bases; bases outside gene matches: 13. The CDR3 contains 16 residues. This CDR3 is CATSRPFGLAGLGQFF. CDR3 in DNA: TGTGCCACCAGCAGACCATTTGGACTAGCGGGCCTAGGTCAGTTCTTC.

This clonotype was found many times. The gene calls are TRBV11-2 and TRBJ2-3; TRBD1 matches 9 bases. V shed 5 bases and J 0 bases; nucleotides not matched to a gene: 12. The CDR3 is 18 amino acids. Germline V lookup: CDR1 SGHAT, CDR2 FQNNGV. CDR3 bases: TGTGCCAGCAGCCGAAGGGGGACAGGGAGAGTGAGCACAGATACGCAGTATTTT. Residues: CASSRRGTGRVSTDTQYF.

The table lists this clonotype with a few counts. The rearrangement uses TRBV28 and TRBJ1-2, with 7 bases aligning to TRBD1. After removal of 5 bases from V and 4 bases from J, the junction contained 10 bases not matched to a gene. The germline V gene encodes CDR1 MDHEN and CDR2 SYDVKM. This CDR3 is built from 15 residues. CDR3: CASSTTRQGGYGYTF. In DNA form, the CDR3 reads TGTGCCAGCAGTACTACCCGACAGGGAGGCTATGGCTACACCTTC.